This T cell receptor beta chain was documented in a study of blood T cell repertoires in COVID-19. At the level of the study: Whether acute or convalescent, the COVID-19 samples came from the United States, Italy and Spain. Nucleic acid was either cDNA or gDNA, and it came from T cells, B-cell-depleted T cells, or PBMCs.

The CDR3 spans 14 residues. The V segment lost 2 bases and the J segment 4 bases; nucleotides outside the gene matches: 3. Germline CDR1 MNHEY, CDR2 SVGAGI. Note on this clone: Other DNA sequences in the same sample also yield this CDR3.

Clones were sequenced by immunoSEQ multiplex PCR, and TCRdb holds only the in-frame ones, with some missing. The top ten hold just over 0.55% of the sample, which has roughly 140,000 clones, over 70% seen once. The sample taken for sequencing was peripheral blood. The source of this sequence is a man between 60 and 70 years old with acute or convalescent COVID-19. The chain employs TRBV6-5 and TRBJ1-2; TRBD1 aligns across 8 bases. CDR3 nucleotides: TGTGCCAGCAGTTACACCGACAGGGGCTATGGCTACACCTTC. It codes for CASSYTDRGYGYTF.